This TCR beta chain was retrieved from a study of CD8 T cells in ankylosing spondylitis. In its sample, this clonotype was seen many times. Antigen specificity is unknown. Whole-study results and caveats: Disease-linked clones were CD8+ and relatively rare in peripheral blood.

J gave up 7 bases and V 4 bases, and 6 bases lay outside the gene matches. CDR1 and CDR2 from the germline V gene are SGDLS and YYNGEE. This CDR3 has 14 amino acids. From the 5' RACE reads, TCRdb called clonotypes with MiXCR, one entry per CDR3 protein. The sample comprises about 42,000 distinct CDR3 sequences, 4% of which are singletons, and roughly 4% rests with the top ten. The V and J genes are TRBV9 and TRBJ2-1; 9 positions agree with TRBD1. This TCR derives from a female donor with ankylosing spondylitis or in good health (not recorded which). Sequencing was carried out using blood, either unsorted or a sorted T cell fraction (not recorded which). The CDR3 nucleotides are TGTGCCAGCAGCTTCGGACAGGGGTCGAATGAGCAGTTCTTC. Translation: CASSFGQGSNEQFF.